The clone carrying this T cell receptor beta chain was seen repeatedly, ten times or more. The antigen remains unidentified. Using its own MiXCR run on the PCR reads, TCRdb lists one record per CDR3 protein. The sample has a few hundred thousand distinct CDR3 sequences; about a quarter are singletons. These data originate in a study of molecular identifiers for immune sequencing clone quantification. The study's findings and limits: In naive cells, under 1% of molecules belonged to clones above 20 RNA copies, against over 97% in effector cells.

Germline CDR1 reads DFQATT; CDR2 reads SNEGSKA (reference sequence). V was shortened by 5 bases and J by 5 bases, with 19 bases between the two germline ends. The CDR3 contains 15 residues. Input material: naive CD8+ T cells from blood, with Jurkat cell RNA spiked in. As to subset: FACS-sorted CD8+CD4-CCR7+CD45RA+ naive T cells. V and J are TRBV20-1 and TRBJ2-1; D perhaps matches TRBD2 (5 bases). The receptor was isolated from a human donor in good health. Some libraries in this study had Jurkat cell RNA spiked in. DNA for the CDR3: TGCAGTGCTGAGGGCGCGGAACAGATGAACAATGAGCAGTTCTTC. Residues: CSAEGAEQMNNEQFF.